The present T cell receptor (beta chain) was sequenced within a study of T cell responses to AZD1222 COVID-19 vaccine. Measured with immunoSEQ multiplex PCR; TCRdb has only the in-frame clones, and not every one. The sample records some 150,000 clones, 90% to 95% being singletons. V shed 2 bases and J 0 bases; nucleotides not matched to a gene: 7. The CDR3 extends over 16 amino acids. The germline V gene has CDR1 MNHNS and CDR2 SASEGT. Findings and limits, study-wide: Scientists sampled the repertoires only once the peak T cell response had passed. Spike-specific TCR breadth and depth both grew after two AZD1222 doses. Just six AZD1222 recipients were seropositive at baseline. Regions 160-218 and 743-854 dominated among vaccine-associated CD4 TCRs spanning spike.

As regards this clone: Its antigen remains unidentified.

The clonotype comes from an adult who received the AZD1222 COVID-19 vaccine. This sample comprised peripheral blood, obtained 28 days after the second AZD1222 dose. The chain is built from TRBV6-1 and TRBJ2-7; 7 nucleotides line up with TRBD2. CDR3 region: CASSESRDYLSYEQYF. The CDR3 region has the DNA TGTGCCAGCAGTGAATCACGGGACTACCTCTCCTACGAGCAGTACTTC.